This T cell receptor beta chain was profiled in a study of T cells in women clearing cervical HPV infection. Turning to the study itself: Case blood drawn at lesion detection; control blood after infection cleared. With HLA typing for only a few women, HLA confounding remains possible.

The method was immunoSEQ multiplex PCR; TCRdb's version includes in-frame clones alone and lacks a portion of them. This repertoire includes 30,000 to 45,000 clones. All participants had a single incident cervical HPV16 infection, and prevalent HPV16 infections were excluded. With regard to this clone: The read halts 3 residues ahead of the CDR3 end, with the missing end drawn from the germline J gene.

Germline CDR1 is SGHTA and CDR2 is FQGNSA. The length of the CDR3 is 15 residues. V lost 3 bases and J 5 bases, leaving 11 bases between the germline ends. The clonotype comes from a woman aged 18 to 75 with a cervical HPV16 infection that either progressed to CIN3+ or cleared (not recorded which). The chain has TRBV7-2 and TRBJ1-6; weak D call: TRBD1 (6 bases). The sample comprised blood buffy coat. Incomplete CDR3 DNA: TGTGCCAGCAGCTTGATTAGGACAGATAATTCACCC. Protein product: CASSLIRTDNSP. The full-length CDR3 reads as CASSLIRTDNSPLHF.